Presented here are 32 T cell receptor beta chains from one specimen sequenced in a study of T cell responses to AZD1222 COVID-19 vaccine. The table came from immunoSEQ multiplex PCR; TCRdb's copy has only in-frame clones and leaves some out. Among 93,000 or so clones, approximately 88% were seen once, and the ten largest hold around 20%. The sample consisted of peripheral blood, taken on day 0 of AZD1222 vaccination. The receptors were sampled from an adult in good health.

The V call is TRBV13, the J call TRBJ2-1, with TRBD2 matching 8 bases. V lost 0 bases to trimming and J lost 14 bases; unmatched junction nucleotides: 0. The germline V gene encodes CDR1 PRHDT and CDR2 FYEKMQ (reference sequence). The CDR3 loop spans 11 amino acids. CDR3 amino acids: CASSLGGREFF. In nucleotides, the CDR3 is TGTGCCAGCAGCTTAGGCGGGAGGGAGTTCTTC.

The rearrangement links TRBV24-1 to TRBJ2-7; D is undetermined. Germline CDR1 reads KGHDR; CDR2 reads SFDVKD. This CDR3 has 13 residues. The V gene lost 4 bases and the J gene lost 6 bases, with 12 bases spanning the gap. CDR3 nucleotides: TGTGCCACCAGTGACCTTGGATTAGTCGAGCAGTACTTC. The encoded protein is CATSDLGLVEQYF.

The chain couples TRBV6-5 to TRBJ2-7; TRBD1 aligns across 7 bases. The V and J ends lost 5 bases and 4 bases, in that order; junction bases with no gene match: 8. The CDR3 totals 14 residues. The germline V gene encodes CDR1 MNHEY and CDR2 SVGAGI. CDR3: CASSPETGDYEQYF. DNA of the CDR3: TGTGCCAGCAGTCCAGAAACAGGGGATTACGAGCAGTACTTC.

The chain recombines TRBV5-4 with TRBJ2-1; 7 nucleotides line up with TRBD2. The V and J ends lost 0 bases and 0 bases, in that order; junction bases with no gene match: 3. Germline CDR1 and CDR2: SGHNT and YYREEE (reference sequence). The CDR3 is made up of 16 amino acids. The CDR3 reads CASSLAGRASYNEQFF. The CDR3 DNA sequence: TGTGCCAGCAGCTTGGCGGGGAGGGCCTCCTACAATGAGCAGTTCTTC.

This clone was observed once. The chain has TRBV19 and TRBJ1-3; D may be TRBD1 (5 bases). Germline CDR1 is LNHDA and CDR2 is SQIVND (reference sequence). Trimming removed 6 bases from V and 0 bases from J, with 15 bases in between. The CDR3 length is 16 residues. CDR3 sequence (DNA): TGTGCCAGTAGGACCCCGGGACTCCTCTCTGGAAACACCATATATTTT. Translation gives CASRTPGLLSGNTIYF.

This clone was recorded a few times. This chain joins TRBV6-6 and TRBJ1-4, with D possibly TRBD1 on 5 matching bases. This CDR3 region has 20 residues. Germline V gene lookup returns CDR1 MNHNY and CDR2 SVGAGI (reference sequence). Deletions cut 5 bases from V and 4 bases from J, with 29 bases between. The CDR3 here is CASSPWVRRGLNEDNEKLFF. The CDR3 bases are TGTGCCAGCAGTCCCTGGGTCCGACGGGGCCTAAACGAGGATAATGAAAAACTGTTTTTT.

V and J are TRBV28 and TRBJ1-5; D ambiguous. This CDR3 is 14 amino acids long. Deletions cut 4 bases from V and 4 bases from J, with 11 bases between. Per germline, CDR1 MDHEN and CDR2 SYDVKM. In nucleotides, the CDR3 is TGTGCCAGCAGTTCTGCGACGGGGAATCAGCCCCAGCATTTT. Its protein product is CASSSATGNQPQHF.

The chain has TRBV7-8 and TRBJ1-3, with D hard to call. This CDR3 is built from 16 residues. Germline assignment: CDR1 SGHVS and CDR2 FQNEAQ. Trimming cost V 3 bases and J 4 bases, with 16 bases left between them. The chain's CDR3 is CASSFTDYNVGNTIYF. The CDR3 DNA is TGTGCCAGCAGCTTTACCGACTACAACGTCGGAAACACCATATATTTT.

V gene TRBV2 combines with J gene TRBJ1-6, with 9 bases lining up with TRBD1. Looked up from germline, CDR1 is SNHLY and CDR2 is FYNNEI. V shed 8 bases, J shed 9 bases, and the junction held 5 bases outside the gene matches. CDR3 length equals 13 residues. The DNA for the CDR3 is TGTGCCAGCCGGGACAGGGAGTTTTCACCCCTCCACTTT. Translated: CASRDREFSPLHF. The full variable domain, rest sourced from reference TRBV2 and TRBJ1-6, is EPEVTQTPSHQVTQMGQEVILRCVPISNHLYFYWYRQILGQKVEFLVSFYNNEISEKSEIFDDQFSVERPDGSNFTLKIRSTKLEDSAMYFCASRDREFSPLHFGNGTRLTVT.

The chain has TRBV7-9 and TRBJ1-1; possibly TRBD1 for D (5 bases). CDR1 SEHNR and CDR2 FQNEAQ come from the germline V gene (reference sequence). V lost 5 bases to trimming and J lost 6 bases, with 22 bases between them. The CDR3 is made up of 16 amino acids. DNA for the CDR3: TGTGCCAGCAGCCCGGCCCTCGGGACTACTAACCCTGAAGCTTTCTTT. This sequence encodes CASSPALGTTNPEAFF.

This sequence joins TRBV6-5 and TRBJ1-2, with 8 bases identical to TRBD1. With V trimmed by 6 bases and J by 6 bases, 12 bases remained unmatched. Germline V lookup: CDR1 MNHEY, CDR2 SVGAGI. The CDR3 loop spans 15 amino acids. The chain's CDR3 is CASRSGTGPTHGYTF. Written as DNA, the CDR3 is TGTGCCAGCAGGAGTGGGACAGGCCCAACCCATGGCTACACCTTC.

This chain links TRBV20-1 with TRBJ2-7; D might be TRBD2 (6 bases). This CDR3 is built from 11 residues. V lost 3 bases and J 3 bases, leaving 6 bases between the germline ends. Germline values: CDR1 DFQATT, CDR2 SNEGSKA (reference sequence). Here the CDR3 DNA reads TGCAGTGCTAGCGGGGGCTACGAGCAGTACTTC. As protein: CSASGGYEQYF.

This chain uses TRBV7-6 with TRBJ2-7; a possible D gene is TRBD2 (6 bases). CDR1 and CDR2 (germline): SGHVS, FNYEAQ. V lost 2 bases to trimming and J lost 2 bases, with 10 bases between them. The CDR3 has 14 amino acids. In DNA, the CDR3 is TGTGCCAGCAGCTTAACGGGAGTAACCTACGAGCAGTACTTC. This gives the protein CASSLTGVTYEQYF.

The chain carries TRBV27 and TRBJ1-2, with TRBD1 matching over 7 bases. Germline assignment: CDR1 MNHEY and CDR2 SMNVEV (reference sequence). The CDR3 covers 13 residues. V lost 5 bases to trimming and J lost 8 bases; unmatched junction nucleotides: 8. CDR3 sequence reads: CASSTNRGGGYTF. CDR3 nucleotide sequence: TGTGCCAGCAGTACAAACAGGGGAGGCGGCTACACCTTC.

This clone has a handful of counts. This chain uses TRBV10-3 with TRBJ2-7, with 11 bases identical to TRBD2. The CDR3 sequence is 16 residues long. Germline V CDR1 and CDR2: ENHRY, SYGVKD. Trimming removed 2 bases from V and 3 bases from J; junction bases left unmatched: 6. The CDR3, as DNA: TGTGCCATCAGTGAGACCACTAGCGGGAGCATCTACGAGCAGTACTTC. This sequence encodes CAISETTSGSIYEQYF.

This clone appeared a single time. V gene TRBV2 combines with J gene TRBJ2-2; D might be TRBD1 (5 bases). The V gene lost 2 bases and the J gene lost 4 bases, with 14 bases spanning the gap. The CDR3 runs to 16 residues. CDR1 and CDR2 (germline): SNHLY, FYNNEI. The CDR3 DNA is TGTGCCAGCAGTGAAATTCCGCCGACAGTCACCGGGGAGCTGTTTTTT. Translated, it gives CASSEIPPTVTGELFF. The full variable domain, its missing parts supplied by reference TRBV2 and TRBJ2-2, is EPEVTQTPSHQVTQMGQEVILRCVPISNHLYFYWYRQILGQKVEFLVSFYNNEISEKSEIFDDQFSVERPDGSNFTLKIRSTKLEDSAMYFCASSEIPPTVTGELFFGEGSRLTVL.

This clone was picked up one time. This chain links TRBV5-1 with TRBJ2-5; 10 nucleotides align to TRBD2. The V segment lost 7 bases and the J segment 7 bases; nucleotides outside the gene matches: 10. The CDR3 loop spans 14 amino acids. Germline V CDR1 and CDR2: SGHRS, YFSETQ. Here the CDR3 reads CASGPSGGEGTQYF. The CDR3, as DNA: TGCGCCAGCGGCCCTAGCGGGGGTGAGGGGACCCAGTACTTC.

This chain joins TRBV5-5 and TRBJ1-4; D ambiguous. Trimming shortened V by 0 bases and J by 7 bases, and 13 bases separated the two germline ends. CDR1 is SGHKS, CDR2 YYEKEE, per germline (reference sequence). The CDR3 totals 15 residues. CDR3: CASSLEGATFEKLFF. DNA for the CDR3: TGTGCCAGCAGCTTGGAGGGTGCCACCTTTGAAAAACTGTTTTTT.

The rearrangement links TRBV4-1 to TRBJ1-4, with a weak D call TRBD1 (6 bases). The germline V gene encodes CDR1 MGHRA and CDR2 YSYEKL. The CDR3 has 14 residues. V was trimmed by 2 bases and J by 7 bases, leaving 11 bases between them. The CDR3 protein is CASSQPGAAEKLFF. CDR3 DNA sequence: TGCGCCAGCAGCCAACCGGGGGCGGCTGAAAAACTGTTTTTT.

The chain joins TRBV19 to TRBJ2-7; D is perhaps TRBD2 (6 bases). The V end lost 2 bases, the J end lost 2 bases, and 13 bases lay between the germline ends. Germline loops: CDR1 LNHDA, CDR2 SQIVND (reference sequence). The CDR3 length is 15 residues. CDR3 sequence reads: CASSIRDFSTYEQYF. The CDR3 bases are TGTGCCAGTAGTATAAGGGACTTTTCCACCTACGAGCAGTACTTC.

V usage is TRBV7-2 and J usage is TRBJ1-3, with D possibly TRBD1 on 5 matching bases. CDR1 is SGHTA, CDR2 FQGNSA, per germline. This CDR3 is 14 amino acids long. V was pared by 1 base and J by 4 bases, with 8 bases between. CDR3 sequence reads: CASSLVGGGNTIYF. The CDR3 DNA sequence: TGTGCCAGCAGCTTAGTGGGGGGAGGAAACACCATATATTTT.

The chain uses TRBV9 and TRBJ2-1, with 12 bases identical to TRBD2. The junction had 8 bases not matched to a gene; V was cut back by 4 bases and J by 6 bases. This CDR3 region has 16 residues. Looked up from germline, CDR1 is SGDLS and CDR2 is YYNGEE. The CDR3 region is CASSIITSGGINEQFF. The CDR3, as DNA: TGTGCCAGCAGCATAATAACTAGCGGGGGGATCAATGAGCAGTTCTTC.

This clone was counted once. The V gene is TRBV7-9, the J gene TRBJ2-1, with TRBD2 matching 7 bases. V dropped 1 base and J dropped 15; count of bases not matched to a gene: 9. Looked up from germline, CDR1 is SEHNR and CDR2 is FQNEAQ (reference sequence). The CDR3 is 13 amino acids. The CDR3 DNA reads TGTGCCAGCAGCTTAGTAGGACTAGGTGGCCGGTTCTTC. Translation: CASSLVGLGGRFF.

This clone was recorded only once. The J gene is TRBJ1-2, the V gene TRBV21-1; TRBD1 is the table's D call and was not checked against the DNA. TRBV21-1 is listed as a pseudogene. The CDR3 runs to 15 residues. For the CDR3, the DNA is TGTGCCAGCAGCAAACGGACAGGGTCATGGTATGGCTACACCTTC. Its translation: CASSKRTGSWYGYTF.

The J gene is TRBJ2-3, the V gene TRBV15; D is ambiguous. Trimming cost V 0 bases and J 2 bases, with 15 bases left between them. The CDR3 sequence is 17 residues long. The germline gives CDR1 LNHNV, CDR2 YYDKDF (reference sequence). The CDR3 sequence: CATSRDYMLADTDTQYF. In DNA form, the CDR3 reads TGTGCCACCAGCAGAGACTATATGTTAGCTGACACAGATACGCAGTATTTT.

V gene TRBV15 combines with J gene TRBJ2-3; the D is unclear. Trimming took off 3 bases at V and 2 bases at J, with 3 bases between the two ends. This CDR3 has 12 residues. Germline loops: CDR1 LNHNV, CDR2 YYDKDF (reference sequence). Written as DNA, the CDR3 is TGTGCCACCAGCAGTTACACAGATACGCAGTATTTT. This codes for CATSSYTDTQYF. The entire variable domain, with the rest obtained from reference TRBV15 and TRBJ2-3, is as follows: DAMVIQNPRYQVTQFGKPVTLSCSQTLNHNVMYWYQQKSSQAPKLLFHYYDKDFNNEADTPDNFQSRRPNTSFCFLDIRSPGLGDTAMYLCATSSYTDTQYFGPGTRLTVL.

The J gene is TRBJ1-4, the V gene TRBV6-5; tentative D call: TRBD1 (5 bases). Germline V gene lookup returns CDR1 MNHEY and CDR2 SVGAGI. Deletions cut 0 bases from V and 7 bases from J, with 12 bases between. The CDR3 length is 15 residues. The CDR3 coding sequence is TGTGCCAGCAGTTACTCACAGGCCAAAGCTGAAAAACTGTTTTTT. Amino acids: CASSYSQAKAEKLFF.

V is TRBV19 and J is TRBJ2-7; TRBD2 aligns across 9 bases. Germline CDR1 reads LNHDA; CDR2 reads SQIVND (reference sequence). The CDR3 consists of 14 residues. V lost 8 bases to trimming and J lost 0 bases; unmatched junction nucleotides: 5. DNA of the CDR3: TGTGCCAGTGGGACTAGCCTGATCTCCTACGAGCAGTACTTC. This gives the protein CASGTSLISYEQYF.

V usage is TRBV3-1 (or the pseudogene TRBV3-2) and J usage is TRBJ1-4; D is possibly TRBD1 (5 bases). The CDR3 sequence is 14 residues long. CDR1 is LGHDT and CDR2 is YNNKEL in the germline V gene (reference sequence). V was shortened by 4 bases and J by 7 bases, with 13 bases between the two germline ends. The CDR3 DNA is TGTGCCAGCAGCCCACGAGGGGCCTCTGAAAAACTGTTTTTT. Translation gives CASSPRGASEKLFF.

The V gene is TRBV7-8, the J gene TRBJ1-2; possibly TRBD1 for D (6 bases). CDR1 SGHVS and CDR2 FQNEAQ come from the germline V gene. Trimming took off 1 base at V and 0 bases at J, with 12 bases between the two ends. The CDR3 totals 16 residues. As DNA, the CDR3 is TGTGCCAGCAGCTTAGGAGGGGGAGGGTCTAACTATGGCTACACCTTC. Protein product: CASSLGGGGSNYGYTF.

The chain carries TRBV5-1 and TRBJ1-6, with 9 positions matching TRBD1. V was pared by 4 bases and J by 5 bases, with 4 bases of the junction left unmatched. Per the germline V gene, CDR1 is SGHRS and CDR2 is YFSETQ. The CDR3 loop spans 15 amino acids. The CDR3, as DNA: TGCGCCAGCAGCGGTAGGACAGGGGATAATTCACCCCTCCACTTT. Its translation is CASSGRTGDNSPLHF. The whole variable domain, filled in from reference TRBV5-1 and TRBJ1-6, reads KAGVTQTPRYLIKTRGQQVTLSCSPISGHRSVSWYQQTPGQGLQFLFEYFSETQRNKGNFPGRFSGRQFSNSRSEMNVSTLELGDSALYLCASSGRTGDNSPLHFGNGTRLTVT.

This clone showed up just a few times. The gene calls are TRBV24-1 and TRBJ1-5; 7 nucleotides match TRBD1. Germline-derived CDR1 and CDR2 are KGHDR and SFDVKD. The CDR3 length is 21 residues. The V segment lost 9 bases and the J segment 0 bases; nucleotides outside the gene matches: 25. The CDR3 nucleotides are TGTGCCACCGAATCGTCCCCCCCTAAGACAGGGACCCACGGTAGCAATCAGCCCCAGCATTTT. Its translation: CATESSPPKTGTHGSNQPQHF.